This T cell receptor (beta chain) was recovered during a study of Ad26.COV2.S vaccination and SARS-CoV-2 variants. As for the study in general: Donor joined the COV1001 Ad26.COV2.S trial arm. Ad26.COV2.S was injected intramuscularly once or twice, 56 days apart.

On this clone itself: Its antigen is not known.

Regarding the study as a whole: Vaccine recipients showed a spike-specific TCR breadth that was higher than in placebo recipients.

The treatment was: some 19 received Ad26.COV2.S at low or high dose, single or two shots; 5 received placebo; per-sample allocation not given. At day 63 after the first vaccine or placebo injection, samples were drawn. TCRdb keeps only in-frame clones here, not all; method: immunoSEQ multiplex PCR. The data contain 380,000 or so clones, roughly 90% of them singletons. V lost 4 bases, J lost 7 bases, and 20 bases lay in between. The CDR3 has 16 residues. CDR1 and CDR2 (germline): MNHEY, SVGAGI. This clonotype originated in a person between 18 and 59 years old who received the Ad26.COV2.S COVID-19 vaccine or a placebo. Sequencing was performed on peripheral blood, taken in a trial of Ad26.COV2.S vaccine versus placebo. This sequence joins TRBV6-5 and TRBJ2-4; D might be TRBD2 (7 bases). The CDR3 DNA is TGTGCCAGCAGTTCCTTTAAGCTCGGGGGGCGGAACATTCAGTACTTC. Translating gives CASSSFKLGGRNIQYF.